The rows below give T cell receptor beta chains drawn from one sample of a study of blood T cell repertoires in COVID-19. Method: immunoSEQ multiplex PCR; TCRdb's copy keeps in-frame clones and lacks some. The sample consists of tens of thousands of clones, about nine tenths of them appearing once. Sequencing input: peripheral blood. Source of these receptors: a man aged 55 to 70 with acute or convalescent COVID-19. The CDR3 runs from the conserved cysteine through the conserved F or W.

J gene	V gene	CDR3 protein
TRBJ1-2	TRBV6-1	CASSGLGEVAPNYGYTF
TRBJ2-3	TRBV7-6	CASSAAGYLNTDTQYF
TRBJ1-4	TRBV12-5	CASGLGQSPREKLFF
TRBJ2-1	TRBV6-6	CASSYLSGTGYNEQFF
TRBJ2-2	TRBV5-6	CASSLKYGQGAQTGELFF
TRBJ2-1	TRBV11-2	CASSLEGTVGRNEQFF
TRBJ2-3	TRBV5-1	CASSPLTSGGNTQYF
TRBJ2-2	TRBV19	CASSINGDKGAGELFF
TRBJ2-5	TRBV12-3/TRBV12-4	CASRLTDQETQYF
TRBJ2-1	TRBV14	CASSQDRLAGRSYNEQFF
TRBJ1-1	TRBV19	CASRPHSGLLSEAFF
TRBJ1-5	TRBV5-1	CASRASAGDGPQHF
TRBJ1-2	TRBV5-4	CASSRRTGGEGYTF
TRBJ1-6	TRBV3-1/TRBV3-2	CASSTGTYNSPLHF
TRBJ2-1	TRBV6-5	CASHRDRDYNEQFF
TRBJ2-2	TRBV7-6	CASSLDVNRGKGELFF
TRBJ2-7	TRBV5-6	CASSLRTGFSYEQYF
TRBJ2-7	TRBV7-6	CASSLASGPSYEQYF